Shown below are 27 T cell receptor beta chains from a single sample sequenced in a study of regulatory T cells in long-lasting Graves disease. Time point: newly diagnosed GD, antithyroid drugs for less than 3 months. RNA extracted from PBMCs served as the sequencing template. TCR beta libraries were built with iRepertoire HTBI primers and Arm-PCR of CDR3 regions. From the multiplex PCR reads, TCRdb called clonotypes with MiXCR, one entry per CDR3 protein. Of approximately 400,000 distinct CDR3 sequences detected, more than 13% appear once; the ten largest clones hold approximately 15%. These data were also reused for a study on T cells in Graves' hyperthyroidism and ophthalmopathy.

This material consisted of peripheral blood mononuclear cells (PBMCs), taken at new diagnosis, from a patient treated with antithyroid drugs. The receptors derive from a woman aged 25 to 39 with Graves disease.

This clonotype was detected many times. This rearrangement joins TRBV11-1 to TRBJ2-4; 8 bases map to TRBD1. CDR1 and CDR2 from the germline V gene are SGHAT and FQDESV (reference sequence). V was pared by 7 bases and J by 3 bases, with 2 bases of the junction left unmatched. The CDR3 contains 13 residues. CDR3 region: CASTDRDKNIQYF. CDR3 nucleotide sequence: TGTGCCAGCACGGACAGGGACAAAAACATTCAGTACTTC.

The chain links TRBV4-2 to TRBJ2-6; tentatively, D is TRBD2 (6 bases). Trimming pared 0 bases from V and 0 bases from J, leaving 6 bases between. In germline, CDR1 is LGHNA, CDR2 YNFKEQ. This CDR3 is 16 amino acids long. The CDR3 nucleotides are TGTGCCAGCAGCCAAGACGGGAGCTCTGGGGCCAACGTCCTGACTTTC. Its translation is CASSQDGSSGANVLTF.

This clonotype was counted between two and nine times. J is TRBJ2-7 and V is TRBV20-1; 10 bases align to TRBD2. The CDR3 spans 14 residues. Germline trimming cut 2 bases from V and 3 bases from J; bases unmatched to any gene: 4. Germline loops: CDR1 DFQATT, CDR2 SNEGSKA (reference sequence). As DNA, the CDR3 is TGCAGTGCTAGAAAGCGGGAGGGACTCTACGAGCAGTACTTC. It specifies CSARKREGLYEQYF.

Many counts were recorded for this clonotype. The CDR3 bases are TGTGCCAGCAGTTTAAGTAGCGGGAGGACCTACGAGCAGTACTTC. This encodes CASSLSSGRTYEQYF. V and J are TRBV27 and TRBJ2-7; 10 bases fit TRBD2. The CDR3 extends over 15 amino acids. Germline V lookup: CDR1 MNHEY, CDR2 SMNVEV (reference sequence). V shed 2 bases, J shed 2 bases, and the junction held 3 bases outside the gene matches.

This clonotype has at least ten counts. The rearrangement uses TRBV28 and TRBJ2-1; 9 bases map to TRBD2. This CDR3 is 14 amino acids long. V was pared by 5 bases and J by 5 bases, with 4 bases of the junction left unmatched. CDR1 is MDHEN and CDR2 is SYDVKM in the germline V gene. As DNA, the CDR3 is TGTGCCAGCAGTATAGCGGGAGTGAACAATGAGCAGTTCTTC. As protein: CASSIAGVNNEQFF.

Ten or more counts support this clonotype. One base away lies a much larger clone, so this may be a sequencing read error. The CDR3 sequence is CASSPGLADYEQYF. In nucleotides, the CDR3 is TGTGCCAGCAGCCCAGGACTAGCGGACTACGAGCAGTACTTC. The genes are TRBV7-9 and TRBJ2-7; TRBD2 aligns across 10 bases. Germline CDR1 is SEHNR and CDR2 is FQNEAQ (reference sequence). This CDR3 is 14 amino acids long. Trimming at V came to 5 bases and at J to 3 bases, leaving 4 bases not matched to a gene.

At least ten counts were recorded for this clonotype. This sequence joins TRBV29-1 and TRBJ2-1, with TRBD2 matching over 13 bases. The CDR3 covers 13 residues. The trim removed 5 bases at V and 10 bases at J, leaving 5 bases unmatched. Germline V gene lookup returns CDR1 SQVTM and CDR2 ANQGSEA. The CDR3 DNA sequence: TGCAGCGTTAGGACTAGCGGGAGTGGAGAGCAGTTCTTC. Protein sequence: CSVRTSGSGEQFF.

This clonotype was found many times. The gene calls are TRBV7-2 and TRBJ2-7, with D perhaps TRBD1 or TRBD2 (6 bases each). From germline, CDR1 is SGHTA and CDR2 FQGNSA. Trimming cost V 4 bases and J 4 bases, with 14 bases left between them. This CDR3 is 14 amino acids long. CDR3 region: CASSSYREVYEQYF. In DNA, the CDR3 is TGTGCCAGCAGCTCATACAGGGAGGTATACGAGCAGTACTTC.

A remark on this clonotype: One end of the junction is discordant with germline, which a read error may explain. The V gene is TRBV29-1, the J gene TRBJ1-1, with D unclear. Germline-derived CDR1 and CDR2 are SQVTM and ANQGSEA. This CDR3 region has 8 residues. The CDR3 spells CSADDWGF. Written as DNA, the CDR3 is TGCAGCGCGGATGACTGGGGTTTT. The entire variable domain, with the rest obtained from reference TRBV29-1 and TRBJ1-1, is as follows: SAVISQKPSRDICQRGTSLTIQCQVDSQVTMMFWYRQQPGQSLTLIATANQGSEATYESGFVIDKFPISRPNLTFSTLTVSNMSPEDSSIYLCSADDWGFGQGTRLTVV.

The DNA of the CDR3 is TGTGCCAGTAGTCCGTGGACGGAGAATTGGGACGAGCAGTACTTC. This encodes CASSPWTENWDEQYF. V and J are TRBV19 and TRBJ2-7; D not resolved. This CDR3 has 15 amino acids. Deletions cut 5 bases from V and 5 bases from J, with 19 bases between. The germline V gene encodes CDR1 LNHDA and CDR2 SQIVND (reference sequence). The full variable domain, its missing parts supplied by reference TRBV19 and TRBJ2-7, is DGGITQSPKYLFRKEGQNVTLSCEQNLNHDAMYWYRQDPGQGLRLIYYSQIVNDFQKGDIAEGYSVSREKKESFPLTVTSAQKNPTAFYLCASSPWTENWDEQYFGPGTRLTVT.

The sample holds many counts of this clonotype. The chain recombines TRBV20-1 with TRBJ2-1; D uncertain. CDR3 length: 14 residues. The germline CDR1 and CDR2 sequences are DFQATT and SNEGSKA (reference sequence). The CDR3 DNA is TGCAGCGCAGATGTCCCCTCCCGCGGCAATGAGCAGTTCTTC. This encodes CSADVPSRGNEQFF.

This clonotype has a count of ten or more. The chain joins TRBV30 to TRBJ1-1, with D possibly being TRBD1 (6 bases). Trimming took off 4 bases at V and 4 bases at J, with 13 bases between the two ends. The CDR3 spans 13 residues. CDR1 is GTSNPN, CDR2 SVGIG, per germline (reference sequence). CDR3 sequence (DNA): TGTGCCTGGATCCGAAGGGGGTTCACTGAAGCTTTCTTT. It encodes CAWIRRGFTEAFF.

This clonotype was observed a handful of times. This chain uses TRBV20-1 with TRBJ1-6, with D maybe TRBD1 (6 bases). The germline V and J ends were trimmed by 4 bases and 9 bases, with 13 bases remaining between them. The CDR3 runs 13 residues. In germline, CDR1 is DFQATT, CDR2 SNEGSKA (reference sequence). The CDR3 reads CSAISGTSSPLHF. The DNA of the CDR3 is TGCAGTGCTATATCCGGGACATCTTCACCCCTCCACTTT.

There are many counts of this clonotype. The gene calls are TRBV19 and TRBJ2-1, with 8 bases that match TRBD1. CDR3 size: 16 residues. The germline V gene has CDR1 LNHDA and CDR2 SQIVND (reference sequence). Trimming removed 5 bases from V and 7 bases from J; junction bases left unmatched: 13. CDR3 nucleotides: TGTGCCAGTAGTGTCCTACAGGGGGACCGGTGGAATGAGCAGTTCTTC. This sequence encodes CASSVLQGDRWNEQFF.

This clonotype was picked up a small number of times. V and J are TRBV9 and TRBJ2-5; D is undetermined. Germline CDR1 reads SGDLS; CDR2 reads YYNGEE. Trimming took 0 bases from V and 5 from J, leaving 14 bases between them. The CDR3 loop spans 15 amino acids. This CDR3 reads CASSVARRSGETQYF. The CDR3 DNA is TGTGCCAGCAGCGTAGCGAGACGGTCTGGGGAGACCCAGTACTTC.

In its sample, this clonotype was seen many times. The V gene is TRBV13, the J gene TRBJ2-5, with D possibly matching TRBD2 (5 bases). This CDR3 spans 15 amino acids. Germline V lookup: CDR1 PRHDT, CDR2 FYEKMQ (reference sequence). V shed 2 bases and J shed 3 bases, with 13 bases lying between them. The CDR3 protein is CASSLWRGKEETQYF. Here the CDR3 DNA reads TGTGCCAGCAGCTTATGGAGAGGGAAAGAAGAGACCCAGTACTTC.

This clonotype was observed many times. CDR3 bases: TGTGCCAGCAGTTTTAGTTGGAGGGCTCGCACAGATACGCAGTATTTT. Its translation is CASSFSWRARTDTQYF. The chain links TRBV27 to TRBJ2-3; tentatively, D is TRBD2 (6 bases). CDR1 MNHEY and CDR2 SMNVEV come from the germline V gene (reference sequence). The CDR3 extends over 16 amino acids. With 3 bases removed from V and 1 base from J, the gap between germline ends came to 14 bases.

This clonotype was detected once. The J gene is TRBJ1-1, the V gene TRBV9; the D is unclear. This CDR3 is 15 amino acids long. V was trimmed by 1 base and J by 1 base, leaving 11 bases between them. CDR1 is SGDLS, CDR2 YYNGEE, per germline. The CDR3: CASSVNGEPNTEAFF. The CDR3 DNA sequence: TGTGCCAGCAGCGTAAATGGGGAGCCGAACACTGAAGCTTTCTTT.

The rearrangement links TRBV9 to TRBJ2-3; 8 positions agree with TRBD1. The CDR3 contains 17 residues. Unmatched junction bases numbered 12, after V lost 0 bases and J lost 6 bases. Germline V lookup: CDR1 SGDLS, CDR2 YYNGEE. The CDR3 DNA reads TGTGCCAGCAGCGTAGGGAACAGGGGGGCGGGTGTGGATACGCAGTATTTT. Translating gives CASSVGNRGAGVDTQYF. Based on the CDR3 plus reference TRBV9 and TRBJ2-3, the full variable domain is DSGVTQTPKHLITATGQRVTLRCSPRSGDLSVYWYQQSLDQGLQFLIQYYNGEERAKGNILERFSAQQFPDLHSELNLSSLELGDSALYFCASSVGNRGAGVDTQYFGPGTRLTVL.

The chain uses TRBV6-1 and TRBJ1-6; D gene uncertain. Germline CDR1 and CDR2: MNHNS and SASEGT. The V end was cut by 4 bases, the J end by 13 bases, with 5 bases between. The CDR3 is 10 residues long. The CDR3 loop reads CASSVGPLHF. The CDR3 DNA reads as TGTGCCAGCAGTGTGGGTCCCCTCCACTTT.

This clonotype was observed a handful of times. The genes are TRBV6-5 and TRBJ1-4; no clear D. CDR1 is MNHEY, CDR2 SVGAGI, per germline. The CDR3 has 15 residues. Trimming took 0 bases from V and 5 from J, leaving 10 bases between them. CDR3 region: CASSYSFSGNEKLFF. The CDR3 DNA follows: TGTGCCAGCAGTTACTCGTTCTCCGGGAATGAAAAACTGTTTTTT.

Concerning this clonotype itself: It is likely a read error, because the conserved phenylalanine at the end of the CDR3 is missing. The J gene is TRBJ2-7, the V gene TRBV6-1; no clear D. Trimming shortened V by 4 bases and J by 9 bases, and 7 bases separated the two germline ends. The CDR3 covers 10 residues. Germline loops: CDR1 MNHNS, CDR2 SASEGT. The CDR3 here is CASSADSQYL. In nucleotides, the CDR3 is TGTGCCAGCAGTGCAGATTCGCAGTACTTG.

The V and J genes are TRBV2 and TRBJ2-1; D unresolved. In germline, CDR1 is SNHLY, CDR2 FYNNEI. CDR3 size: 11 residues. Trimming removed 4 bases from V and 9 bases from J, with 7 bases in between. CDR3 residues: CASSGGGEQFF. The CDR3 DNA sequence: TGTGCCAGCAGTGGAGGTGGTGAGCAGTTCTTC.

This clonotype was detected ten times or more. The V and J genes are TRBV10-3 and TRBJ1-1; D gene ambiguous. The CDR3 length is 14 residues. The V end was cut by 2 bases, the J end by 6 bases, with 13 bases between. Per the germline V gene, CDR1 is ENHRY and CDR2 is SYGVKD. The CDR3 sequence is CAISETHSGAEAFF. The DNA for the CDR3 is TGTGCCATCAGTGAGACCCATTCTGGGGCTGAAGCTTTCTTT.

This rearrangement joins TRBV19 to TRBJ2-7; D perhaps matches TRBD2 (6 bases). The CDR3 spans 13 residues. Germline CDR1 LNHDA, CDR2 SQIVND (reference sequence). Trimming removed 7 bases at V and 3 bases at J, with 13 bases between. The CDR3, as DNA: TGTGCCAGTATTTCCTGGGGACTCTACGAGCAGTACTTC. Its translation: CASISWGLYEQYF.

This clonotype turned up a few times. This sequence joins TRBV14 and TRBJ1-4; D is possibly TRBD1 (5 bases). The CDR3 consists of 14 residues. The V and J ends lost 0 bases and 8 bases respectively, with 10 bases between them. CDR1 SGHDN and CDR2 FVKESK come from the germline V gene. CDR3 sequence reads: CASSQEGWDEKLFF. CDR3 nucleotides: TGTGCCAGCAGCCAAGAGGGGTGGGACGAAAAACTGTTTTTT.

This chain connects TRBV20-1 to TRBJ2-3, with TRBD2 as a possible D gene (5 bases). The ends were cut back, 7 bases at V and 6 bases at J, with 11 bases in the middle. Germline assignment: CDR1 DFQATT and CDR2 SNEGSKA (reference sequence). The CDR3 runs to 11 residues. The CDR3 DNA is TGCAGTGGCCCCAGAGGGGATACGCAGTATTTT. This sequence encodes CSGPRGDTQYF.